This entry describes one T cell receptor beta chain. This table comes from immunoSEQ multiplex PCR, and its TCRdb copy is limited to in-frame clones, with some not included. This table has roughly 280,000 clones, 80% to 90% appearing once. The cohort comprised adults aged 18 to 89 years residing in 20 to 25 US areas. Each participant's cohort was designated according to participant-reported clinical history. These data originate in a study of blood T cell repertoires in COVID-19. About the study: Spain, Italy and the United States supplied samples that represented acute and convalescent COVID-19.

This CDR3 region has 16 residues. CDR1 and CDR2 (germline): MGHRA, YSYEKL. Deletions cut 3 bases from V and 0 bases from J, with 14 bases between. The sample was PBMCs or T cells enriched from blood (not recorded which). The receptor was derived from a young woman with acute COVID-19. The chain carries TRBV4-1 and TRBJ1-2, with D possibly being TRBD1 (5 bases). Written as DNA, the CDR3 is TGCGCCAGCAGCCAGGAGCGGGGGAGCACTAACTATGGCTACACCTTC. As protein: CASSQERGSTNYGYTF.